The clone carrying this TCR beta chain was picked up one time. The antigen remains unidentified. This record belongs to a study of T cell responses to AZD1222 COVID-19 vaccine. Study-level results: The donors showed a predominance of white British ancestry and of females, with possible underestimation of clonal diversity. Sampling that yielded the repertoires occurred only after the peak T cell response.

Some clones are missing from TCRdb's copy, which holds only in-frame ones; the method was immunoSEQ multiplex PCR. This repertoire shows 200,000 or so clones, under 95% found once; its top ten account for roughly 0.99%. The CDR3 is 14 amino acids. Trimming left V 3 bases short and J 3 bases short, with 11 bases between. Germline V gene data show CDR1 as KGHSH and CDR2 as LQKENI. This specimen consisted of peripheral blood, obtained 28 days after the second AZD1222 dose. The chain carries TRBV18 and TRBJ1-2; D possibly corresponds to TRBD1 (6 bases). The clonotype was recovered from an adult who received the AZD1222 COVID-19 vaccine. The CDR3 sequence: CASSPAGGDYGYTF. CDR3 DNA: TGTGCCAGCTCACCGGCCGGGGGCGACTATGGCTACACCTTC.